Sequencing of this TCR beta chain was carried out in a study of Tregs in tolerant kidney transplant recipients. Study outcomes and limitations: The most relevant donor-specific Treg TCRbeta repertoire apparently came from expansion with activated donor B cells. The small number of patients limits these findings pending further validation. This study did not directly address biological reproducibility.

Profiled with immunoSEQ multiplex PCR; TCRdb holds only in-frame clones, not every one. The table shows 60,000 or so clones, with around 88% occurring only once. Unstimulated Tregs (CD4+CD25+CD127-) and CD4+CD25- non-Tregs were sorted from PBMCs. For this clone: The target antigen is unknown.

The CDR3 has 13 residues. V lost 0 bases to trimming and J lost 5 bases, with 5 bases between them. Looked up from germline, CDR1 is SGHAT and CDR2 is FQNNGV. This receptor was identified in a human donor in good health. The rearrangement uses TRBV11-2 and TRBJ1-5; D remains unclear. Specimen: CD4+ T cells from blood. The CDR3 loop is CASSLDGDQPQHF. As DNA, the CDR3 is TGTGCCAGCAGCTTAGACGGCGATCAGCCCCAGCATTTT.